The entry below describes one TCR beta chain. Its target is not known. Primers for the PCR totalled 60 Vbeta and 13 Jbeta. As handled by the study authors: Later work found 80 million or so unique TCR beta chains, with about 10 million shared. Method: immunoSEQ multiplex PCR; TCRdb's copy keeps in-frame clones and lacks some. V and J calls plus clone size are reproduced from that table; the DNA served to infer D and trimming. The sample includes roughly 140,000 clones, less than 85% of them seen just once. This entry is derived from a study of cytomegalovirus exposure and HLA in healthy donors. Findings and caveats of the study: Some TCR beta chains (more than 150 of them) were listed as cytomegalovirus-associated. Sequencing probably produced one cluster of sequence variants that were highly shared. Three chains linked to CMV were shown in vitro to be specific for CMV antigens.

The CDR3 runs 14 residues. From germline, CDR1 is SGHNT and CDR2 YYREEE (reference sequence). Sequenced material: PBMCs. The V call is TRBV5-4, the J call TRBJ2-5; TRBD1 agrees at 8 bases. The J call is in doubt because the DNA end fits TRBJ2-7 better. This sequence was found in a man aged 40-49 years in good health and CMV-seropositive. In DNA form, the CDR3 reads TGTGCCAGCAGCTTAGGACAGGGCTCCTACGAGCAGTACTTC. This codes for CASSLGQGSYEQYF.